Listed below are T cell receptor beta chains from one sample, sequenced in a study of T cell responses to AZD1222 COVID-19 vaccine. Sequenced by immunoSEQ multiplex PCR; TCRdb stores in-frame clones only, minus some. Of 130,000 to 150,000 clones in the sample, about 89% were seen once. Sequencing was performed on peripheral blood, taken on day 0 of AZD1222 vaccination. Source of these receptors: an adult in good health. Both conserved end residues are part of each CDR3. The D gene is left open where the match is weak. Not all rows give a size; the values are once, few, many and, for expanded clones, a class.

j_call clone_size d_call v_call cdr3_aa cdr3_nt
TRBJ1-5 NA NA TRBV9 CASSVDPNQPQHF TGTGCCAGCAGCGTTGACCCAAATCAGCCCCAGCATTTT
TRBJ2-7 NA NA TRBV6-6 CASSIRLVSEQYF TGTGCCAGCAGCATACGACTAGTTAGCGAGCAGTACTTC
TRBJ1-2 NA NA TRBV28 CASSFSARMNYGYTF TGTGCCAGCAGTTTCAGTGCCAGAATGAACTATGGCTACACCTTC
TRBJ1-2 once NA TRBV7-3 CASSHNGLSYTF TGTGCCAGCAGCCACAACGGGTTGAGCTACACCTTC
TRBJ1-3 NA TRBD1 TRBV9 CASSAGTAGNTIYF TGTGCCAGCAGCGCGGGGACAGCTGGAAACACCATATATTTT
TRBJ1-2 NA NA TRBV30 CAWRSRAYGYTF TGTGCCTGGAGGAGCCGGGCCTATGGCTACACCTTC
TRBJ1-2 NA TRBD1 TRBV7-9 CASSQPQGNYGYTF TGTGCCAGCAGCCAGCCACAGGGGAACTATGGCTACACCTTC
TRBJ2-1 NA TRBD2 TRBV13 CASSPKSTGTSGRWNEQFF TGTGCCAGCAGCCCCAAATCCACGGGGACTAGCGGGAGGTGGAATGAGCAGTTCTTC
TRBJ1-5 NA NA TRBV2 CASSPPNQPQHF TGTGCCAGCAGCCCCCCGAATCAGCCCCAGCATTTT
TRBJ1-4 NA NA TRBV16 CASSQWVFGNNEKLFF TGTGCCAGCAGCCAATGGGTTTTTGGCAATAATGAAAAACTGTTTTTT
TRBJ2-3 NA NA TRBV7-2 CASSLRRVRTDTQYF TGTGCCAGCAGCTTGCGCAGGGTGCGCACAGATACGCAGTATTTT
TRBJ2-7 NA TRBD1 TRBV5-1 CASSTGQAHSYEQYF TGCGCCAGCAGCACCGGACAGGCCCACTCCTACGAGCAGTACTTC